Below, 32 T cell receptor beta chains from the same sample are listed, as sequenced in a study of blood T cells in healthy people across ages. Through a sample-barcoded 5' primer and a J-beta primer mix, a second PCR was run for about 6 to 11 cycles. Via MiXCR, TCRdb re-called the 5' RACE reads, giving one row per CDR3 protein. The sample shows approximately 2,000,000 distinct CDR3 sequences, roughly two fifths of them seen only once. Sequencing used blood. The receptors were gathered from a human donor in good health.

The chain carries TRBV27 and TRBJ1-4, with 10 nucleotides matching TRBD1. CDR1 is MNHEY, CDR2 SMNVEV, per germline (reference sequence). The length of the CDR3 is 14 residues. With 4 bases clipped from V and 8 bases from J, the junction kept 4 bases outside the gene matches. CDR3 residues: CASSWTGGEEKLFF. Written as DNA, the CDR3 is TGTGCCAGCAGTTGGACAGGGGGAGAGGAAAAACTGTTTTTT.

CDR3 protein: CASSAWDRGGNEKLFF. As DNA, the CDR3 is TGCGCCAGCAGCGCCTGGGACAGGGGGGGAAATGAAAAACTGTTTTTT. The chain links TRBV5-1 to TRBJ1-4; 11 bases agree with TRBD1. J gave up 5 bases and V 4 bases, and 7 bases lay outside the gene matches. Germline V gene lookup returns CDR1 SGHRS and CDR2 YFSETQ. The CDR3 consists of 16 residues. Filled out from reference TRBV5-1 and TRBJ1-4, the complete variable domain reads KAGVTQTPRYLIKTRGQQVTLSCSPISGHRSVSWYQQTPGQGLQFLFEYFSETQRNKGNFPGRFSGRQFSNSRSEMNVSTLELGDSALYLCASSAWDRGGNEKLFFGSGTQLSVL.

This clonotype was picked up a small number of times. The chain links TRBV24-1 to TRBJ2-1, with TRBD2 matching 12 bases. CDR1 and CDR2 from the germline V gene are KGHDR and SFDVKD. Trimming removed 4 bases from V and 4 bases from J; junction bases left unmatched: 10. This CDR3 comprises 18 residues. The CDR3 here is CATSEPRLAGDPYNEQFF. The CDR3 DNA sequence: TGTGCCACCAGTGAGCCAAGACTAGCGGGGGACCCTTACAATGAGCAGTTCTTC.

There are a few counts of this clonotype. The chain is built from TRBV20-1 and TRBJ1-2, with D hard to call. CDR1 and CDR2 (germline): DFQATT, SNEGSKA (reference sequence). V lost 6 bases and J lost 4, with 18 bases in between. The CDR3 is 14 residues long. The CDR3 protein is CSAPKLAWAYGYTF. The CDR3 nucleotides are TGCAGTGCCCCAAAGCTCGCGTGGGCCTATGGCTACACCTTC.

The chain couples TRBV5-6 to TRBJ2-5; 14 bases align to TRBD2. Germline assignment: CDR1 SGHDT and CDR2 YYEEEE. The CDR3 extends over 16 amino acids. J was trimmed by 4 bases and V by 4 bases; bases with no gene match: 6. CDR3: CASSHRLAGGRETQYF. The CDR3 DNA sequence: TGTGCCAGCAGCCACCGACTAGCGGGGGGGCGAGAGACCCAGTACTTC.

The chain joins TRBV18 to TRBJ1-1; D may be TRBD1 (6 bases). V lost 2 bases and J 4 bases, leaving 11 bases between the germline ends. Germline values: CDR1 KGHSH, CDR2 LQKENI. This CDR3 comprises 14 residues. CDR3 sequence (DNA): TGTGCCAGCTCACCATACGAACAGGGCACTGAAGCTTTCTTT. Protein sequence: CASSPYEQGTEAFF.

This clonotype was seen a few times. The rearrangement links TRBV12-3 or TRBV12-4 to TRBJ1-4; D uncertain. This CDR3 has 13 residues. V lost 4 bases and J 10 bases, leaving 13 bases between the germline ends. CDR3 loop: CASSSENRGKLFF. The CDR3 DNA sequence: TGTGCCAGCAGTTCAGAGAACAGAGGAAAACTGTTTTTT.

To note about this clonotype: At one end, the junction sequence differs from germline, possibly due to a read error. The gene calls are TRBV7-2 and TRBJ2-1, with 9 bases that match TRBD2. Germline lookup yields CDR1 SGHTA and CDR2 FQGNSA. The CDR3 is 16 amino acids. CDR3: CASSPQVAGVRNGQFF. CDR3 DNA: TGTGCCAGCAGCCCCCAAGTAGCGGGGGTGAGGAATGGGCAGTTCTTC.

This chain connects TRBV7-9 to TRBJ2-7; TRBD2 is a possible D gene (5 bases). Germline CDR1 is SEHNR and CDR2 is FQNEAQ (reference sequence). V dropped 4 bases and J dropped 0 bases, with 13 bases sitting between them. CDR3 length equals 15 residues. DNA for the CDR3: TGTGCCAGCAGCTCCCCCGGGAAAAGCTCCTACGAGCAGTACTTC. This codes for CASSSPGKSSYEQYF. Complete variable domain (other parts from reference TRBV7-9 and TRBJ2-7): DTGVSQNPRHKITKRGQNVTFRCDPISEHNRLYWYRQTLGQGPEFLTYFQNEAQLEKSRLLSDRFSAERPKGSFSTLEIQRTEQGDSAMYLCASSSPGKSSYEQYFGPGTRLTVT.

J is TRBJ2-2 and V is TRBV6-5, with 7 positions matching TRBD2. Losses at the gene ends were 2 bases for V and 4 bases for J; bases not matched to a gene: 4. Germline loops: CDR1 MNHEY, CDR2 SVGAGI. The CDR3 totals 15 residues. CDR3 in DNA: TGTGCCAGCAGTTACAAGGCGGGGGTCACCGGGGAGCTGTTTTTT. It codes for CASSYKAGVTGELFF.

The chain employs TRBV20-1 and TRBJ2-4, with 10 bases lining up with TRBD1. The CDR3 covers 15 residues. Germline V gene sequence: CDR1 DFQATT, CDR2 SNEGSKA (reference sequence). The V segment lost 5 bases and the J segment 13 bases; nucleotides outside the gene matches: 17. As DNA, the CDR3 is TGCAGTGCTTCCTACCGCGGGACAGGGGTTCAAGAGCAGTACTTC. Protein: CSASYRGTGVQEQYF.

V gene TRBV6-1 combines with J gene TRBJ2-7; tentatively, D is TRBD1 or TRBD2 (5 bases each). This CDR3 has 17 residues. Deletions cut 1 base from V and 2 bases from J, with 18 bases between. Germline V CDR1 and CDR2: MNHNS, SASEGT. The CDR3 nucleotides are TGTGCCAGCAGTGAAGGTTGGGTAGGGGACGGAACCTACGAGCAGTACTTC. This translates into CASSEGWVGDGTYEQYF.

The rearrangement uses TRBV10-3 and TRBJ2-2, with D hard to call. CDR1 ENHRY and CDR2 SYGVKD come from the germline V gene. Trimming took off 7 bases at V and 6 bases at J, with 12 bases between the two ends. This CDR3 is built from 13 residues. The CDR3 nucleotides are TGTGCCATCAAGCTAGGTGGAGCCGGGGAGCTGTTTTTT. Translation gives CAIKLGGAGELFF.

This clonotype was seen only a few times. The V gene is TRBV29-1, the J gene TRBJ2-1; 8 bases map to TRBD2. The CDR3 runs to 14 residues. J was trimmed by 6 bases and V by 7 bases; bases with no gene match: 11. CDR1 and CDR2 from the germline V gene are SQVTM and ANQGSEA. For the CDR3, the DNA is TGCAGCGCTCAAGGCGGTAGCGGGGTCAATGAGCAGTTCTTC. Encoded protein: CSAQGGSGVNEQFF.

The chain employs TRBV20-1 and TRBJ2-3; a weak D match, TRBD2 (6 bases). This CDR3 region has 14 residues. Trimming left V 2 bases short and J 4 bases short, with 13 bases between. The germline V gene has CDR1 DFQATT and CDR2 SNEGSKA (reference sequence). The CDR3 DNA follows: TGCAGTGCTAGACCTATGACGGGGGCAGATACGCAGTATTTT. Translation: CSARPMTGADTQYF.

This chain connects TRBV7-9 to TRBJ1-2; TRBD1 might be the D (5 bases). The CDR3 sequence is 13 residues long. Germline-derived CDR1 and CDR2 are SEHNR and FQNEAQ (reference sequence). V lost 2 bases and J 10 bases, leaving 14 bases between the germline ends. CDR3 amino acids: CASSLRGDHLYTF. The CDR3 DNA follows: TGTGCCAGCAGCTTACGGGGGGACCACCTCTACACCTTC.

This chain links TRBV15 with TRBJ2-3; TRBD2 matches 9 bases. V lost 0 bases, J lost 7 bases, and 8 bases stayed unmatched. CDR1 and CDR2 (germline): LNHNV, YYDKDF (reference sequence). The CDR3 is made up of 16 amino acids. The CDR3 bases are TGTGCCACCAGCAGAGATCGGTGGCGGGGGGGAAATACGCAGTATTTT. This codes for CATSRDRWRGGNTQYF.

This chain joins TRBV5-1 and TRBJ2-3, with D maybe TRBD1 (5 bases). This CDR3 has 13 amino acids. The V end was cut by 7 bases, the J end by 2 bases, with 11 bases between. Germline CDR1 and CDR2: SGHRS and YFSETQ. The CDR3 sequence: CASGQGDTDTQYF. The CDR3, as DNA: TGCGCCAGCGGACAAGGGGACACAGATACGCAGTATTTT.

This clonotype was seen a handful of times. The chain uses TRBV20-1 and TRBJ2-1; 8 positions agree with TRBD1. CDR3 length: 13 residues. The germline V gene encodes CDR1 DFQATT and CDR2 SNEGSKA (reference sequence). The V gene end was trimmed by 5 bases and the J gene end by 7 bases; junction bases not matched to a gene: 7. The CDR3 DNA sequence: TGCAGTGCTGACATTCGACAGGGGAATGAGCAGTTCTTC. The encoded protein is CSADIRQGNEQFF.

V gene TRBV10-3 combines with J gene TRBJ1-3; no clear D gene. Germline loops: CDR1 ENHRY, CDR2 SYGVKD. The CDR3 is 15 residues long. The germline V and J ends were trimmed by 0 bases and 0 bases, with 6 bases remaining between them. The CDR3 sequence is CAISESSGSGNTIYF. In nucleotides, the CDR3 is TGTGCCATCAGTGAGTCTAGTGGCTCTGGAAACACCATATATTTT.

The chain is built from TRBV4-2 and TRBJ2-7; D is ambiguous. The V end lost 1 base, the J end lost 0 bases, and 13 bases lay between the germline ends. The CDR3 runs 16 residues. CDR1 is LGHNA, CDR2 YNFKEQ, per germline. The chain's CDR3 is CASSQVVAMTSYEQYF. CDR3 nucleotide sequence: TGTGCCAGCAGCCAAGTCGTCGCTATGACCTCCTACGAGCAGTACTTC.

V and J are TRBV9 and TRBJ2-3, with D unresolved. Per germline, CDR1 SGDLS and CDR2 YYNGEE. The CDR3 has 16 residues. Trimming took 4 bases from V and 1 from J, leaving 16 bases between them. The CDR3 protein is CASSTTRILGTDTQYF. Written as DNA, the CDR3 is TGTGCCAGCAGCACAACCCGCATCCTAGGCACAGATACGCAGTATTTT. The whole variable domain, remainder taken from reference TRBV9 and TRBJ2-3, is DSGVTQTPKHLITATGQRVTLRCSPRSGDLSVYWYQQSLDQGLQFLIQYYNGEERAKGNILERFSAQQFPDLHSELNLSSLELGDSALYFCASSTTRILGTDTQYFGPGTRLTVL.

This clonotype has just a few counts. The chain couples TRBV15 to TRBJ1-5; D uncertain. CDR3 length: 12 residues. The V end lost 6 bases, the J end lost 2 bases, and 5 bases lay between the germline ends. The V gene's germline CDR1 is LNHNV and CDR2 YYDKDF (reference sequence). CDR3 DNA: TGTGCCACCAGGTCGGGCAATCAGCCCCAGCATTTT. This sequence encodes CATRSGNQPQHF.

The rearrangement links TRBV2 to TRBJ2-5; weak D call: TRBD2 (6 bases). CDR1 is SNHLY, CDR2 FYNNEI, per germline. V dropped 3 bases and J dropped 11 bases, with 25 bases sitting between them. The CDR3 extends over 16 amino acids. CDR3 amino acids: CASSEVGVSSELEQYF. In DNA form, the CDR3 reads TGTGCCAGCAGTGAGGTAGGGGTGTCTAGCGAATTGGAGCAGTACTTC.

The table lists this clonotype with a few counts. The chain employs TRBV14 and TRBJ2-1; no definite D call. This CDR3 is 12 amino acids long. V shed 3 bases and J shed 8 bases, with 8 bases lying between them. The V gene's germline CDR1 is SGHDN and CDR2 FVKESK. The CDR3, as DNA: TGTGCCAGCAGCCACCCGCATGATGAGCAGTTCTTC. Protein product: CASSHPHDEQFF.

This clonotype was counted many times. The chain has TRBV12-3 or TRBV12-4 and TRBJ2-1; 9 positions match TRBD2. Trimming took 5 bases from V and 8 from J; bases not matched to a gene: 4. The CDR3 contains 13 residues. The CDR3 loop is CASSPGTSYEQFF. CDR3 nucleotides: TGTGCCAGCAGTCCCGGGACTAGCTATGAGCAGTTCTTC.

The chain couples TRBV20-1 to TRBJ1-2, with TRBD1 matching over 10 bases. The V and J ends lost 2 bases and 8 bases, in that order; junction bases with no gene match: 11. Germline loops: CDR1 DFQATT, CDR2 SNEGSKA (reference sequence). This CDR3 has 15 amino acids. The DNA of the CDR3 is TGCAGTGCTAGAAATCGGGACAGGGGACTGGGGGGCTACACCTTC. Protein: CSARNRDRGLGGYTF.

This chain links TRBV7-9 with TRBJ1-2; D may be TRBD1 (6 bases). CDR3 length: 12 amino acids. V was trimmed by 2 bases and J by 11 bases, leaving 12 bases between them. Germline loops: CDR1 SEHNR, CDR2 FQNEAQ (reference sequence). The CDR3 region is CASSLSTGLYTF. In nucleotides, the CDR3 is TGTGCCAGCAGCTTATCTACAGGGTTGTACACCTTC.

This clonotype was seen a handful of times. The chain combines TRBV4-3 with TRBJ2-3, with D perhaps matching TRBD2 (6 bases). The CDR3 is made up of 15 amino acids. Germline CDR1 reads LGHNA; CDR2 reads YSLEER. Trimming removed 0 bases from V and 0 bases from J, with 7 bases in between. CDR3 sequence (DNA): TGCGCCAGCAGCCAAGAAGGGACTAGCACAGATACGCAGTATTTT. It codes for CASSQEGTSTDTQYF.

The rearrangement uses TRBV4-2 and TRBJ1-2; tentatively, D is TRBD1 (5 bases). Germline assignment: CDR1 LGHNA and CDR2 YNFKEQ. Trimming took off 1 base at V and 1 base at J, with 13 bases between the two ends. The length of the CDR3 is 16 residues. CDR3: CASSQGGTGNNYGYTF. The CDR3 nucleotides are TGTGCCAGCAGCCAAGGAGGGACCGGGAATAACTATGGCTACACCTTC.

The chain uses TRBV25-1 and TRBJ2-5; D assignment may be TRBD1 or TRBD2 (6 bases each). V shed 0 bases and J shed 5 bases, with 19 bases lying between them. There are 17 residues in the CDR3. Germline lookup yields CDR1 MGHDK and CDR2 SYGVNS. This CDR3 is CASSEYGGRGGGETQYF. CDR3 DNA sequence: TGTGCCAGCAGTGAATACGGAGGCAGGGGAGGTGGGGAGACCCAGTACTTC.

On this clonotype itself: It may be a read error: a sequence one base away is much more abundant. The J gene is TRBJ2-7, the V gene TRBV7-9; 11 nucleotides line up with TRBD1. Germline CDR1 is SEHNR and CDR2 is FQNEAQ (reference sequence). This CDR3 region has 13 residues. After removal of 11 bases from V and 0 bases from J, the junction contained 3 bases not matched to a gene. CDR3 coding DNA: TGTGCCGCAGGGACAGGGGGCTCCTACGAGCAGTACTTC. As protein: CAAGTGGSYEQYF.